Listed below are T cell receptor beta chains from one sample, sequenced in a study of shared clonotypes between healthy human individuals. TCRdb's copy holds only in-frame clones and misses some; the assay was immunoSEQ multiplex PCR. The table includes approximately 400,000 clones, around 96% detected once. The specimen sequenced was memory CD8+ T cells sorted from blood. Receptor source: a man aged 25 to 40 in good health. The CDR3 runs from the conserved cysteine through the conserved F or W. Fields, in order: J gene, D gene, CDR3 length, V gene, clone size, CDR3 DNA, CDR3 protein. A D gene is named only where the DNA matches it firmly. Rows give clone size only sometimes, using once, few, many, or a class for an expanded clone.

j_gene: TRBJ2-3
d_gene: .
len: 13
v_gene: TRBV5-6
abundance: .
CDR3nt: TGTGCCAGCAGCCTCAATAGGGCCAATACGCAGTATTTT
CDR3aa: CASSLNRANTQYF

j_gene: TRBJ2-2
d_gene: .
len: 11
v_gene: TRBV28
abundance: .
CDR3nt: TGTGCCAGCAGCCGGACCGAGGAGCTGTTTTTT
CDR3aa: CASSRTEELFF

j_gene: TRBJ2-7
d_gene: TRBD1
len: 14
v_gene: TRBV30
abundance: .
CDR3nt: TGTGCCTGGAAGGGGGCCCTCAGCTCCTACGAGCAGTACTTC
CDR3aa: CAWKGALSSYEQYF

j_gene: TRBJ1-2
d_gene: .
len: 13
v_gene: TRBV7-9
abundance: .
CDR3nt: TGTGCCAGCAGCTACCCAGCCGGCTATGGCTACACCTTC
CDR3aa: CASSYPAGYGYTF

j_gene: TRBJ2-7
d_gene: TRBD1
len: 13
v_gene: TRBV27
abundance: .
CDR3nt: TGTGCCAGCAGTCCCTGGACAGGCTACGAGCAGTACTTC
CDR3aa: CASSPWTGYEQYF

j_gene: TRBJ2-7
d_gene: TRBD2
len: 15
v_gene: TRBV28
abundance: .
CDR3nt: TGTGCCAGCAGTTTTATGGTAGCGGGACACTACGAGCAGTACTTC
CDR3aa: CASSFMVAGHYEQYF

j_gene: TRBJ2-1
d_gene: TRBD1
len: 16
v_gene: TRBV2
abundance: .
CDR3nt: TGTGCCAGCAGCGAGACAGGGGGGGTTTTATACAATGAGCAGTTCTTC
CDR3aa: CASSETGGVLYNEQFF

j_gene: TRBJ2-2
d_gene: .
len: 14
v_gene: TRBV27
abundance: .
CDR3nt: TGTGCCAGCAGTTGGGGGTTGAACACCGGGGAGCTGTTTTTT
CDR3aa: CASSWGLNTGELFF

j_gene: TRBJ2-1
d_gene: .
len: 13
v_gene: TRBV28
abundance: .
CDR3nt: TGTGCCAGCAGTTTACCGTTAGAGCTAGGGCAGTTCTTC
CDR3aa: CASSLPLELGQFF

j_gene: TRBJ2-7
d_gene: .
len: 16
v_gene: TRBV23-1
abundance: .
CDR3nt: TGCGCCAGCAGTCCGTGGTTGGGACGTCCGACCTACGAGCAGTACTTC
CDR3aa: CASSPWLGRPTYEQYF

j_gene: TRBJ1-2
d_gene: .
len: 15
v_gene: TRBV6-6
abundance: once
CDR3nt: TGTGCCAGCAGTCAAAATACGATGACAGCTTATGGCTACACCTTC
CDR3aa: CASSQNTMTAYGYTF

j_gene: TRBJ2-1
d_gene: .
len: 16
v_gene: TRBV27
abundance: .
CDR3nt: TGTGCCAGCAGTTTGCTCCGGGCGGTCTCCTACAATGAGCAGTTCTTC
CDR3aa: CASSLLRAVSYNEQFF

j_gene: TRBJ2-2
d_gene: TRBD2
len: 18
v_gene: TRBV2
abundance: .
CDR3nt: TGTGCCAGCACCATATTGGTGCTGTGGCGGGAGGGCCACGGGGAGCTGTTTTTT
CDR3aa: CASTILVLWREGHGELFF

j_gene: TRBJ2-2
d_gene: .
len: 17
v_gene: TRBV9
abundance: .
CDR3nt: TGTGCCAGCAGCGTTTCGGCGGGCGGGGCCTTTACCGGGGAGCTGTTTTTT
CDR3aa: CASSVSAGGAFTGELFF

j_gene: TRBJ1-4
d_gene: .
len: 15
v_gene: TRBV28
abundance: once
CDR3nt: TGTGCCAGCAGTCCCCTTAACGGGGCGGGTGAAAAACTGTTTTTT
CDR3aa: CASSPLNGAGEKLFF

j_gene: TRBJ1-2
d_gene: .
len: 14
v_gene: TRBV5-1
abundance: .
CDR3nt: TGCGCCAGCAGCTTGGCCGGGGGAGAAGATGGCTACACCTTC
CDR3aa: CASSLAGGEDGYTF

j_gene: TRBJ2-3
d_gene: .
len: 13
v_gene: TRBV30
abundance: .
CDR3nt: TGTGCCTGGATTGCAGGGGGCACAGATACGCAGTATTTT
CDR3aa: CAWIAGGTDTQYF

j_gene: TRBJ2-1
d_gene: TRBD2
len: 16
v_gene: TRBV28
abundance: .
CDR3nt: TGTGCCAGCATATTGGGCAGGACTAGCTCCTACAATGAGCAGTTCTTC
CDR3aa: CASILGRTSSYNEQFF

j_gene: TRBJ2-4
d_gene: TRBD1
len: 15
v_gene: TRBV2
abundance: .
CDR3nt: TGTGCCCATGGATTGAGGACAGGCGGCAAAAACATTCAGTACTTC
CDR3aa: CAHGLRTGGKNIQYF

j_gene: TRBJ1-5
d_gene: .
len: 13
v_gene: TRBV28
abundance: once
CDR3nt: TGTGCCAGCAGTTACGCCAGCAATCAGCCCCAGCATTTT
CDR3aa: CASSYASNQPQHF

j_gene: TRBJ1-2
d_gene: .
len: 14
v_gene: TRBV28
abundance: .
CDR3nt: TGTGCCAGCAGCCGATTTGGGCCCAACTATGGCTACACCTTC
CDR3aa: CASSRFGPNYGYTF

j_gene: TRBJ2-5
d_gene: TRBD1
len: 14
v_gene: TRBV27
abundance: .
CDR3nt: TGTGCCAGCAGTTTTAACAGGGGGGAAGAGACCCAGTACTTC
CDR3aa: CASSFNRGEETQYF

j_gene: TRBJ2-7
d_gene: .
len: 14
v_gene: TRBV27
abundance: .
CDR3nt: TGTGCCAGCAGTTGGTGGCGGGGCTACTACGAGCAGTACTTC
CDR3aa: CASSWWRGYYEQYF

j_gene: TRBJ2-5
d_gene: TRBD1
len: 17
v_gene: TRBV28
abundance: .
CDR3nt: TGTGCCAGCAGGAAAAAAATCCGGGACAGGAGGGAAGAGACCCAGTACTTC
CDR3aa: CASRKKIRDRREETQYF

j_gene: TRBJ2-1
d_gene: TRBD1
len: 15
v_gene: TRBV2
abundance: .
CDR3nt: TGTGCCAGCAGTCCACGGACAGGGGACTACAATGAGCAGTTCTTC
CDR3aa: CASSPRTGDYNEQFF

j_gene: TRBJ2-3
d_gene: TRBD1
len: 15
v_gene: TRBV5-4
abundance: .
CDR3nt: TGTGCCAGCAGCCAAGGACAGGGGAGAGTAGATACGCAGTATTTT
CDR3aa: CASSQGQGRVDTQYF

j_gene: TRBJ2-7
d_gene: .
len: 15
v_gene: TRBV2
abundance: .
CDR3nt: TGTGCCAGCAGTGAAGGGGCAGGCATAACCTACGAGCAGTACTTC
CDR3aa: CASSEGAGITYEQYF

j_gene: TRBJ1-5
d_gene: TRBD1
len: 16
v_gene: TRBV10-2
abundance: .
CDR3nt: TGCGCCAGCAGTGAGGGGACAGGGGCCTTCAATCAGCCCCAGCATTTT
CDR3aa: CASSEGTGAFNQPQHF

j_gene: TRBJ2-7
d_gene: TRBD2
len: 16
v_gene: TRBV5-4
abundance: .
CDR3nt: TGTGCCAGCAGCTTCAGTCTAGCGGGAGGGCGGGGAGAGCAGTACTTC
CDR3aa: CASSFSLAGGRGEQYF

j_gene: TRBJ2-1
d_gene: .
len: 11
v_gene: TRBV28
abundance: .
CDR3nt: TGTGCCAGCAGTTTAATGAATGAGCAGTTCTTC
CDR3aa: CASSLMNEQFF

j_gene: TRBJ1-1
d_gene: .
len: 16
v_gene: TRBV27
abundance: .
CDR3nt: TGTGCCAGCAGTGACGGGCCAGCCCTGATGAACACTGAAGCTTTCTTT
CDR3aa: CASSDGPALMNTEAFF

j_gene: TRBJ2-3
d_gene: .
len: 16
v_gene: TRBV4-2
abundance: .
CDR3nt: TGTGCCAGCAGCCAAGAGCAGTTCTCTAGCACAGATACGCAGTATTTT
CDR3aa: CASSQEQFSSTDTQYF

j_gene: TRBJ1-1
d_gene: .
len: 15
v_gene: TRBV10-3
abundance: once
CDR3nt: TGTGCCATCAGTGAGGGGGCGGGGGGCCTCCTTGAAGCTTTCTTT
CDR3aa: CAISEGAGGLLEAFF

j_gene: TRBJ2-3
d_gene: .
len: 13
v_gene: TRBV29-1
abundance: .
CDR3nt: TGCAGCGTTGAAGTAGCTAGCACAGATACGCAGTATTTT
CDR3aa: CSVEVASTDTQYF

j_gene: TRBJ1-2
d_gene: .
len: 16
v_gene: TRBV28
abundance: .
CDR3nt: TGTGCCAGCAGACCCACCTCGGACGTCGAAAGGGATGGCTACACCTTC
CDR3aa: CASRPTSDVERDGYTF

j_gene: TRBJ1-3
d_gene: .
len: 18
v_gene: TRBV28
abundance: .
CDR3nt: TGTGCCAGCAGTTTATTTCCGTCGGGAACAGCCTCTGGAAACACCATATATTTT
CDR3aa: CASSLFPSGTASGNTIYF

j_gene: TRBJ2-1
d_gene: .
len: 14
v_gene: TRBV5-1
abundance: .
CDR3nt: TGCGCCAGCAGCTTGAGCGGCAGAAACAATGAGCAGTTCTTC
CDR3aa: CASSLSGRNNEQFF

j_gene: TRBJ1-4
d_gene: .
len: 12
v_gene: TRBV5-1
abundance: .
CDR3nt: TGCGCCAGCAGCTTGGCAGGCGAAAAACTGTTTTTT
CDR3aa: CASSLAGEKLFF

j_gene: TRBJ2-7
d_gene: .
len: 13
v_gene: TRBV4-1
abundance: .
CDR3nt: TGCGCCAGCAGCCGACAGGCGACCTACGAGCAGTACTTC
CDR3aa: CASSRQATYEQYF

j_gene: TRBJ2-1
d_gene: TRBD2
len: 18
v_gene: TRBV14
abundance: .
CDR3nt: TGTGCCAGCAGCCAAGAGACTAGCGGGACGCGGGGCTACAATGAGCAGTTCTTC
CDR3aa: CASSQETSGTRGYNEQFF

j_gene: TRBJ1-2
d_gene: TRBD1
len: 15
v_gene: TRBV5-5
abundance: .
CDR3nt: TGTGCCAGCAGCACCACAGGGGGAAGGAACTATGGCTACACCTTC
CDR3aa: CASSTTGGRNYGYTF

j_gene: TRBJ2-7
d_gene: TRBD1
len: 15
v_gene: TRBV28
abundance: .
CDR3nt: TGTGCCAGCAGTTCACCGGGACAGGGTTCCTACGAGCAGTACTTC
CDR3aa: CASSSPGQGSYEQYF

j_gene: TRBJ2-1
d_gene: TRBD2
len: 12
v_gene: TRBV7-2
abundance: .
CDR3nt: TGTGCCAGCAGCCCGACTAGCGGGACAACGTTCTTC
CDR3aa: CASSPTSGTTFF

j_gene: TRBJ2-3
d_gene: TRBD2
len: 13
v_gene: TRBV18
abundance: .
CDR3nt: TGTGCCAGCTCACCGGGACTAGTGGATACGCAGTATTTT
CDR3aa: CASSPGLVDTQYF

j_gene: TRBJ1-1
d_gene: .
len: 13
v_gene: TRBV5-5
abundance: .
CDR3nt: TGTGCCAGCAGCTTGGGAGCGGATTTGGTAGTGTTCTTT
CDR3aa: CASSLGADLVVFF

j_gene: TRBJ2-7
d_gene: .
len: 14
v_gene: TRBV7-3
abundance: .
CDR3nt: TGTGCCAGCAGCTTAATAGGGGGGTCCTACGAGCAGTACTTC
CDR3aa: CASSLIGGSYEQYF

j_gene: TRBJ2-1
d_gene: TRBD1
len: 19
v_gene: TRBV30
abundance: .
CDR3nt: TGTGCCTGGAGGTCAGGTTGGACAGGGGGCGTTAGTTCCCACAATGAGCAGTTCTTC
CDR3aa: CAWRSGWTGGVSSHNEQFF

j_gene: TRBJ2-5
d_gene: .
len: 14
v_gene: TRBV7-2
abundance: .
CDR3nt: TGTGCCAGCAGCGTGGGGGCGCCAGGAGAGACCCAGTACTTC
CDR3aa: CASSVGAPGETQYF

j_gene: TRBJ2-1
d_gene: .
len: 16
v_gene: TRBV5-5
abundance: .
CDR3nt: TGTGCCAGCAGTTCAATCGGGATCAGCTTAGCCAATGAGCAGTTCTTC
CDR3aa: CASSSIGISLANEQFF